This is a list of T cell receptor beta chains from one sample in a study of vaccination and CD4 T cells after COVID-19. TCRdb re-called the PCR reads with MiXCR, one entry per CDR3 protein. The profile shows roughly 19,000 distinct CDR3 sequences, less than 75% of them singletons. No antigen is known for these receptors. Sequences were obtained from CD4+ T cells from blood, cultured in vitro. The receptors here all came from a human donor who had recovered from COVID-19. The CDR3 runs from the conserved cysteine through the conserved F or W. The D gene is left open where the match is weak. Clone size is stated in some rows and not others, as once, few, many or a class when expanded.

D: .; V: TRBV5-8; size: .; J: TRBJ2-7; CDR3: CASRTSPSTYEQYF; DNA: TGTGCCAGCAGAACTAGTCCTTCAACCTACGAGCAGTACTTC
D: TRBD2; V: TRBV11-2; size: .; J: TRBJ2-3; CDR3: CASSSLMRGGTDTQYF; DNA: TGTGCCAGCAGCTCACTAATGAGGGGAGGGACAGATACGCAGTATTTT
D: .; V: TRBV20-1; size: .; J: TRBJ2-1; CDR3: CSARVTGWERWFF; DNA: TGCAGTGCTAGAGTAACGGGGTGGGAGAGATGGTTCTTC
D: TRBD2; V: TRBV12-3/TRBV12-4; size: .; J: TRBJ2-7; CDR3: CASSFIAGGPGEQYF; DNA: TGTGCCAGCAGTTTCATAGCGGGAGGGCCCGGCGAGCAGTACTTC
D: TRBD1; V: TRBV27; size: .; J: TRBJ1-5; CDR3: CASSSDRAYQPQHF; DNA: TGTGCCAGCAGTTCCGACAGGGCTTATCAGCCCCAGCATTTT
D: TRBD1; V: TRBV2; size: once; J: TRBJ2-5; CDR3: CASRLRTGGGETQYF; DNA: TGTGCCAGCAGACTAAGGACAGGGGGAGGGGAGACCCAGTACTTC
D: .; V: TRBV20-1; size: .; J: TRBJ1-1; CDR3: CSASLGREAFF; DNA: TGCAGTGCTAGTTTGGGACGTGAAGCTTTCTTT
D: TRBD2; V: TRBV4-3; size: .; J: TRBJ2-2; CDR3: CASSQVEAGGTGELFF; DNA: TGCGCCAGCAGCCAAGTCGAAGCGGGAGGGACCGGGGAGCTGTTTTTT
D: TRBD1; V: TRBV6-2/TRBV6-3; size: .; J: TRBJ2-3; CDR3: CASRFGQGRSDTQYF; DNA: TGTGCCAGCAGATTCGGACAGGGGAGGTCAGATACGCAGTATTTT
D: TRBD1; V: TRBV6-1; size: few; J: TRBJ1-4; CDR3: CASSETPFTGTATNEKLFF; DNA: TGTGCCAGCAGTGAAACCCCCTTTACCGGGACAGCAACTAATGAAAAACTGTTTTTT
D: .; V: TRBV7-9; size: .; J: TRBJ1-2; CDR3: CASSSRFGTDYGYTF; DNA: TGTGCCAGCAGCTCCCGGTTCGGGACGGACTATGGCTACACCTTC
D: .; V: TRBV7-9; size: few; J: TRBJ2-5; CDR3: CASSLRPGQETQYF; DNA: TGTGCCAGCAGCTTACGGCCAGGACAAGAGACCCAGTACTTC
D: .; V: TRBV30; size: .; J: TRBJ1-5; CDR3: CAWSVLSDQPQHF; DNA: TGTGCCTGGAGTGTACTATCCGACCAGCCCCAGCATTTT
D: .; V: TRBV5-1; size: .; J: TRBJ1-5; CDR3: CASSPLGGNQPQHF; DNA: TGCGCCAGCAGCCCGTTAGGGGGCAATCAGCCCCAGCATTTT
D: .; V: TRBV30; size: few; J: TRBJ2-7; CDR3: CAWSLSYEQYF; DNA: TGTGCCTGGAGTCTCTCCTACGAGCAGTACTTC
D: TRBD2; V: TRBV7-2; size: .; J: TRBJ2-1; CDR3: CASSYGTSGNEQFF; DNA: TGTGCCAGCAGCTACGGGACTAGCGGTAATGAGCAGTTCTTC
D: .; V: TRBV29-1; size: few; J: TRBJ1-5; CDR3: CSVRENSNQPQHF; DNA: TGCAGCGTTCGGGAAAATAGCAATCAGCCTCAGCATTTT
D: .; V: TRBV11-2; size: .; J: TRBJ1-1; CDR3: CASSQIRQGIEAFF; DNA: TGCGCCAGCAGCCAAATACGCCAGGGGATTGAAGCTTTCTTT
D: .; V: TRBV11-2; size: .; J: TRBJ1-3; CDR3: CASSSSSGPPSGNTIYF; DNA: TGTGCCAGCAGCTCGTCTTCAGGTCCTCCCTCTGGAAACACCATATATTTT
D: .; V: TRBV30; size: .; J: TRBJ1-6; CDR3: CAWSWPNNSPLHF; DNA: TGTGCCTGGAGTTGGCCGAATAATTCACCCCTCCACTTT
D: .; V: TRBV19; size: .; J: TRBJ1-2; CDR3: CASSIATWPGSGYTF; DNA: TGTGCCAGTAGTATAGCTACCTGGCCAGGCTCTGGCTACACCTTC
D: .; V: TRBV11-3; size: few; J: TRBJ1-2; CDR3: CASSLEQGYYGYTF; DNA: TGTGCCAGCAGCTTAGAACAGGGTTACTATGGCTACACCTTC
D: .; V: TRBV20-1; size: .; J: TRBJ2-2; CDR3: CSARSPNTGELFF; DNA: TGCAGTGCTAGATCGCCGAACACCGGGGAGCTGTTTTTT
D: .; V: TRBV4-2; size: .; J: TRBJ2-7; CDR3: CASSAWKGTTYEQYF; DNA: TGTGCCAGCAGCGCGTGGAAAGGGACAACTTACGAGCAGTACTTC
D: TRBD1; V: TRBV6-1; size: .; J: TRBJ1-2; CDR3: CASSEIWGTGGNGYTF; DNA: TGTGCCAGCAGTGAAATTTGGGGGACAGGGGGCAATGGCTACACCTTC
D: .; V: TRBV7-3; size: once; J: TRBJ1-1; CDR3: CASSRLSRMGTEAFF; DNA: TGTGCCAGCAGCCGCTTGTCTCGGATGGGAACTGAAGCTTTCTTT
D: .; V: TRBV6-1; size: .; J: TRBJ2-5; CDR3: CASSRQETQYF; DNA: TGTGCCAGCAGTCGTCAAGAGACCCAGTACTTC